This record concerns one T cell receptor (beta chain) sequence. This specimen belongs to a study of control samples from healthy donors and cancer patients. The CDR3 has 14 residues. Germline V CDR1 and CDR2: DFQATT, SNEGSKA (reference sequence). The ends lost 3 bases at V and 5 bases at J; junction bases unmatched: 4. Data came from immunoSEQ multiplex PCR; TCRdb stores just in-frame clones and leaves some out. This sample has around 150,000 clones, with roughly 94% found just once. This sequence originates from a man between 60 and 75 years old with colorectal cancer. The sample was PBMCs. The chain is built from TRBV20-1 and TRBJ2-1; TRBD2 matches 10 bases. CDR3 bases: TGCAGTGCTAGTGTACTAGCGGGAAACAATGAGCAGTTCTTC. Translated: CSASVLAGNNEQFF.